These T cell receptor beta chains were read from a single sample in a study of OX40 agonist ivuxolimab in advanced cancers. Clones were sequenced by immunoSEQ multiplex PCR, and TCRdb holds only the in-frame ones, with some missing. Here the sample spans approximately 82,000 clones, 89% being singletons. Sample: CD4+ or CD8+ T cells sorted from blood, taken in a trial of the OX40 agonist ivuxolimab. Source of these receptors: an adult with an advanced solid tumor such as melanoma, head and neck, liver or kidney cancer. The CDR3 runs from the conserved cysteine through the conserved F or W. Fields, in order: CDR3 DNA, CDR3 protein, CDR3 length, D gene, V gene, J gene, clone size. D genes are given only for firm matches. Only some rows state a clone size, as once, few, many or a class for expanded clones.

DNA: TGTGCCAGCTCCCTCAGTCAGGGTGCCGAGCAGTTCTTC
CDR3: CASSLSQGAEQFF
length: 13
D: .
V: TRBV18
J: TRBJ2-1
size: .

DNA: TGTGCCACCAGCCCCCTTTGGGGAAGGGAGGGCTACAATGAGCAGTTCTTC
CDR3: CATSPLWGREGYNEQFF
length: 17
D: TRBD2
V: TRBV15
J: TRBJ2-1
size: .

DNA: TGTGCCAGCAGGGTCGGCACCGGCTACGAGCAGTACTTC
CDR3: CASRVGTGYEQYF
length: 13
D: .
V: TRBV28
J: TRBJ2-7
size: .

DNA: TGTGCCAGCAGTCCCCTAGATTCTGGGGCCAACGTCCTGACTTTC
CDR3: CASSPLDSGANVLTF
length: 15
D: .
V: TRBV25-1
J: TRBJ2-6
size: once

DNA: TGTGCCAGCAGCCGCTCCGGGTCCCTCTACGAGCAGTACTTC
CDR3: CASSRSGSLYEQYF
length: 14
D: .
V: TRBV7-2
J: TRBJ2-7
size: .

DNA: TGTGCCAGCAGCCTTATTTACAATGAGCAGTTCTTC
CDR3: CASSLIYNEQFF
length: 12
D: .
V: TRBV7-2
J: TRBJ2-1
size: .

DNA: TGCGCCAGCATCCCCGGGACCCAGGGGGATACGCAGTATTTT
CDR3: CASIPGTQGDTQYF
length: 14
D: .
V: TRBV5-1
J: TRBJ2-3
size: .

DNA: TGTGCCAGCAGCTCGACAGGGGGAAAGGTGGAGACCCAGTACTTC
CDR3: CASSSTGGKVETQYF
length: 15
D: TRBD1
V: TRBV5-5
J: TRBJ2-5
size: .

DNA: TGTGCCAGCAGCCAAGAAGGACTAGCGGGTACCGGGGAGCTGTTTTTT
CDR3: CASSQEGLAGTGELFF
length: 16
D: TRBD2
V: TRBV4-2
J: TRBJ2-2
size: .

DNA: TGCGCCAGCAGTGATCATTCTAGCGCAGATACGCAGTATTTT
CDR3: CASSDHSSADTQYF
length: 14
D: .
V: TRBV10-1
J: TRBJ2-3
size: .

DNA: TGTGCCAGCAGTTACCCGGGACTAGCGGGCCAAGAGACCCAGTACTTC
CDR3: CASSYPGLAGQETQYF
length: 16
D: TRBD2
V: TRBV6-5
J: TRBJ2-5
size: .

DNA: TGCGCCAGCAGCCAAGATCTCAGGCGGGATATGAATGAGCAGTTCTTC
CDR3: CASSQDLRRDMNEQFF
length: 16
D: .
V: TRBV4-1
J: TRBJ2-1
size: .

DNA: TGCGCCAGCAGCTTTCGGGATCCCTATGGCTACACCTTC
CDR3: CASSFRDPYGYTF
length: 13
D: .
V: TRBV5-1
J: TRBJ1-2
size: .

DNA: TGTGCCAGCAGCGTAGGTCAAACAACTAATGAAAAACTGTTTTTT
CDR3: CASSVGQTTNEKLFF
length: 15
D: .
V: TRBV7-3
J: TRBJ1-4
size: .

DNA: TGCGCCAGCAGGGAGGGACCGAACACTGAAGCTTTCTTT
CDR3: CASREGPNTEAFF
length: 13
D: .
V: TRBV5-1
J: TRBJ1-1
size: .

DNA: TGTGCAAGTCGCTTAGGATTGACAGGAAGTAATGGCTACACCTTC
CDR3: CASRLGLTGSNGYTF
length: 15
D: .
V: TRBV12-2
J: TRBJ1-2
size: once

DNA: TGTGCCAGCAGAACGGGACAGCTCTATGGCTACACCTTC
CDR3: CASRTGQLYGYTF
length: 13
D: TRBD1
V: TRBV28
J: TRBJ1-2
size: .

DNA: TGTGCCAGCAGCCAGCCTATAGGCAGGGGAAACACTGAAGCTTTCTTT
CDR3: CASSQPIGRGNTEAFF
length: 16
D: .
V: TRBV28
J: TRBJ1-1
size: .

DNA: TGTGCCAGCAGACAACTAGCAGGGAGATACAATGAGCAGTTCTTC
CDR3: CASRQLAGRYNEQFF
length: 15
D: .
V: TRBV28
J: TRBJ2-1
size: .

DNA: TGCGCCAGCAGCTTGGTCAGGAACTATGGCTACACCTTC
CDR3: CASSLVRNYGYTF
length: 13
D: .
V: TRBV5-1
J: TRBJ1-2
size: .